This T cell receptor beta chain was recorded in a study of blood T cell repertoires in COVID-19. Study at large: Italy, Spain and the United States were the sources of the convalescent and acute COVID-19 samples.

Libraries were prepared by immunoSEQ multiplex PCR; TCRdb keeps only in-frame clonotypes and omits some of them. The table shows fewer than 350,000 clones, with roughly nine tenths occurring only once. The length of the CDR3 is 13 residues. CDR1 and CDR2 (germline): SGHDT, YYEEEE. V was trimmed by 4 bases and J by 0 bases, leaving 5 bases between them. This sequence originates from a woman aged 30 to 39 with COVID-19, enrolled during active disease. The chain links TRBV5-6 to TRBJ1-3; D gene unclear. The sequencing input was peripheral blood. The DNA of the CDR3 is TGTGCCAGCAGCCTCCTCTCTGGAAACACCATATATTTT. The encoded protein is CASSLLSGNTIYF. Filled out from reference TRBV5-6 and TRBJ1-3, the complete variable domain reads DAGVTQSPTHLIKTRGQQVTLRCSPKSGHDTVSWYQQALGQGPQFIFQYYEEEERQRGNFPDRFSGHQFPNYSSELNVNALLLGDSALYLCASSLLSGNTIYFGEGSWLTVV.